These 7 T cell receptor beta chains came from one sample sequenced in a study of blood T cell repertoires in COVID-19. Assay used: immunoSEQ multiplex PCR; TCRdb lists only in-frame clones, some missing. The top ten hold around 6.3% of the sample, which has some 380,000 clones, 90% seen once. The source material was peripheral blood. These receptors were collected from a man younger than 35 with active or convalescent COVID-19.

This chain joins TRBV7-9 and TRBJ1-1, with D unresolved. This CDR3 has 17 residues. Germline V gene data show CDR1 as SEHNR and CDR2 as FQNEAQ (reference sequence). Trimming pared 5 bases from V and 0 bases from J, leaving 19 bases between. CDR3 in amino acids: CASSQPPRIALNTEAFF. CDR3 in DNA: TGTGCCAGCAGCCAACCACCTCGTATAGCTTTGAACACTGAAGCTTTCTTT.

The chain employs TRBV7-2 and TRBJ1-2, with D possibly TRBD1 on 5 matching bases. V was trimmed by 5 bases and J by 6 bases, leaving 16 bases between them. Germline V gene sequence: CDR1 SGHTA, CDR2 FQGNSA. The CDR3 has 14 residues. CDR3 bases: TGTGCCAGCAGCGAACCTGGGGCGAGGAATGGCTACACCTTC. Its protein product is CASSEPGARNGYTF.

This chain connects TRBV6-5 to TRBJ1-3; no definite D call. The V end lost 3 bases, the J end lost 0 bases, and 12 bases lay between the germline ends. The CDR3 consists of 16 residues. Per the germline V gene, CDR1 is MNHEY and CDR2 is SVGAGI. The CDR3: CASSYGYRSSGNTIYF. The CDR3 coding sequence is TGTGCCAGCAGTTATGGGTACAGAAGCTCTGGAAACACCATATATTTT.

The V call is TRBV7-6, the J call TRBJ2-2; a weak D match, TRBD2 (6 bases). Germline CDR1 and CDR2: SGHVS and FNYEAQ. The CDR3 is made up of 12 amino acids. V was shortened by 6 bases and J by 6 bases, with 8 bases between the two germline ends. In DNA form, the CDR3 reads TGTGCCAGCAGAGGGACTTCCGGGGAGCTGTTTTTT. It codes for CASRGTSGELFF.

The chain links TRBV7-2 to TRBJ2-1; D possibly corresponds to TRBD2 (6 bases). Germline V gene lookup returns CDR1 SGHTA and CDR2 FQGNSA. This CDR3 has 16 amino acids. Trimming removed 1 base at V and 7 bases at J, with 17 bases between. The CDR3 sequence: CASSLGRGIDGNEQFF. The CDR3 DNA sequence: TGTGCCAGCAGCTTAGGTCGGGGGATCGACGGGAATGAGCAGTTCTTC.

This chain links TRBV6-1 with TRBJ1-2; tentatively, D is TRBD1 (6 bases). Germline CDR1 reads MNHNS; CDR2 reads SASEGT. V was cut by 3 bases and J by 10 bases, with 15 bases left in between. The CDR3 runs to 13 residues. This CDR3 reads CASSDGGRESYTF. The CDR3 bases are TGTGCCAGCAGTGACGGGGGGCGAGAATCCTACACCTTC.

The CDR3, as DNA: TGTGCCAGCACCCCAAGGAGTATGAACACTGAAGCTTTCTTT. Protein product: CASTPRSMNTEAFF. The rearrangement joins TRBV6-5 to TRBJ1-1; no reliable D call. The CDR3 consists of 14 residues. Germline CDR1 is MNHEY and CDR2 is SVGAGI. The ends were cut back, 7 bases at V and 0 bases at J, with 12 bases in the middle.